The 28 T cell receptor beta chains reported below all come from one sample, sequenced in a study of monozygotic twins with inflammatory bowel disease. TCRdb reanalyzed the 5' RACE reads, giving one entry per CDR3 protein sequence and no DNA. The sample includes 420,000 or so distinct CDR3 sequences. Sample: blood. The receptors come from a human donor with ulcerative colitis or Crohn's disease, or a healthy co-twin of an affected twin (not recorded which).

The V and J genes are TRBV12-2 and TRBJ2-7. TRBV12-2 is flagged as a pseudogene. The CDR3 length is 15 residues. The CDR3 protein is CASRLELVGSYEQYF.

The V gene is TRBV10-3, the J gene TRBJ1-1; the D call from TCRdb, TRBD1, cannot be confirmed without DNA. Germline CDR1 ENHRY, CDR2 SYGVKD. The CDR3 loop spans 15 amino acids. This CDR3 is CAISEEQGRGTEAFF.

The chain recombines TRBV28 with TRBJ2-1; TCRdb returns TRBD1, unconfirmable since there is no DNA. The CDR3 contains 14 residues. From germline, CDR1 is MDHEN and CDR2 SYDVKM. The CDR3 region is CASSFPRGPYEQFF.

The chain employs TRBV5-1 and TRBJ1-1; with no DNA, the TCRdb D assignment of TRBD1 cannot be verified. The CDR3 runs to 14 residues. Germline V CDR1 and CDR2: SGHRS, YFSETQ. The CDR3 here is CASSEQGRGSEAFF.

The gene calls are TRBV7-9 and TRBJ1-2; TCRdb's D call, TRBD1, is unchecked because there is no DNA. Germline V gene sequence: CDR1 SEHNR, CDR2 FQNEAQ (reference sequence). CDR3 length: 12 amino acids. The CDR3: CASSPGVSGYSF. Full variable domain (outside the CDR3, taken from reference TRBV7-9 and TRBJ1-2): DTGVSQNPRHKITKRGQNVTFRCDPISEHNRLYWYRQTLGQGPEFLTYFQNEAQLEKSRLLSDRFSAERPKGSFSTLEIQRTEQGDSAMYLCASSPGVSGYSFGSGTRLTVV.

V usage is TRBV6-5 and J usage is TRBJ2-7; there is no DNA to check the TCRdb D call of TRBD1. This CDR3 has 13 residues. The germline gives CDR1 MNHEY, CDR2 SVGAGI. This CDR3 is CASRQTVSYEQYF.

V is TRBV5-5 and J is TRBJ2-1. Germline loops: CDR1 SGHKS, CDR2 YYEKEE (reference sequence). The CDR3 extends over 14 amino acids. The CDR3 spells CASSLEGNYNEQFF.

The V and J genes are TRBV10-3 and TRBJ1-4. This CDR3 spans 15 amino acids. Germline V gene data show CDR1 as ENHRY and CDR2 as SYGVKD. CDR3 loop: CAISEFRRTNEKLFF.

The chain carries TRBV7-2 and TRBJ2-7; the D gene TCRdb calls, TRBD1, cannot be checked with no DNA. CDR3 length: 15 residues. CDR1 and CDR2 (germline): SGHTA, FQGNSA. CDR3 residues: CASSVPDRGVYEQYF.

The chain couples TRBV4-1 to TRBJ2-6; with no DNA, the TCRdb D assignment of TRBD2 cannot be verified. Germline loops: CDR1 MGHRA, CDR2 YSYEKL. The CDR3 sequence is 18 residues long. The CDR3 here is CASSQERAGGSGANVLTF.

This sequence joins TRBV12-3 or TRBV12-4 and TRBJ2-5. The CDR3 consists of 14 residues. This CDR3 reads CASSFAGNQETQYF.

The CDR3 protein is CASSAWRGGYTF. This chain links TRBV6-2 or TRBV6-3 with TRBJ1-2. CDR1 is MNHEY and CDR2 is SVGEGT in the germline V gene. The CDR3 is made up of 12 amino acids.

V usage is TRBV30 and J usage is TRBJ1-2. The V gene's germline CDR1 is GTSNPN and CDR2 SVGIG (reference sequence). This CDR3 spans 14 amino acids. The CDR3 sequence: CAWSTDLDAYGYTF. The full variable domain, with the rest looked up from reference TRBV30 and TRBJ1-2, is SQTIHQWPATLVQPVGSPLSLECTVEGTSNPNLYWYRQAAGRGLQLLFYSVGIGQISSEVPQNLSASRPQDRQFILSSKKLLLSDSGFYLCAWSTDLDAYGYTFGSGTRLTVV.

The rearrangement uses TRBV5-4 and TRBJ2-1; the TRBD2 assignment by TCRdb is unverifiable without DNA. Germline V gives CDR1 SGHNT, CDR2 YYREEE (reference sequence). The CDR3 runs 17 residues. This CDR3 is CASSMTSGASSYNEQFF.

This chain links TRBV27 with TRBJ2-1; TCRdb picks TRBD2, but there is no DNA to check that call. The CDR3 length is 13 residues. Germline CDR1 and CDR2: MNHEY and SMNVEV (reference sequence). This chain's CDR3 is CASSSRDFNEQFF.

The chain recombines TRBV5-1 with TRBJ2-7; with no DNA, the TCRdb D assignment of TRBD2 cannot be verified. From germline, CDR1 is SGHRS and CDR2 YFSETQ. The CDR3 spans 16 residues. CDR3: CASSFWAGTSGYEQYF.

The CDR3 protein is CASSQGPGRTAIYF. The V and J genes are TRBV7-8 and TRBJ1-3; there is no DNA to check the TCRdb D call of TRBD1. Germline CDR1 is SGHVS and CDR2 is FQNEAQ. The CDR3 loop spans 14 amino acids. The whole variable domain, remainder taken from reference TRBV7-8 and TRBJ1-3, is GAGVSQSPRYKVAKRGQDVALRCDPISGHVSLFWYQQALGQGPEFLTYFQNEAQLDKSGLPSDRFFAERPEGSVSTLKIQRTQQEDSAVYLCASSQGPGRTAIYFGEGSWLTVV.

The V and J genes are TRBV11-2 and TRBJ1-2; TCRdb's D gene call, TRBD1, goes unchecked for lack of DNA. Germline CDR1 is SGHAT and CDR2 is FQNNGV. The CDR3 length is 16 residues. CDR3 sequence: CASSLRWTGGNYGYTF.

The chain is built from TRBV27 and TRBJ1-1. CDR3 length: 13 amino acids. Germline V gives CDR1 MNHEY, CDR2 SMNVEV (reference sequence). The CDR3 region is CASSRNTNTEAFF.

The chain uses TRBV18 and TRBJ2-7; without DNA, the TCRdb call of TRBD1 cannot be checked. Germline V lookup: CDR1 KGHSH, CDR2 LQKENI. This CDR3 contains 15 residues. The CDR3 loop reads CASSPSGDALYEQYF.

CDR3 sequence reads: CASSVGGTGNTIYF. The chain uses TRBV9 and TRBJ1-3. The CDR3 length is 14 residues. Germline loops: CDR1 SGDLS, CDR2 YYNGEE.

The J gene is TRBJ1-1, the V gene TRBV20-1. The CDR3 has 16 residues. The germline V gene encodes CDR1 DFQATT and CDR2 SNEGSKA (reference sequence). The chain's CDR3 is CSAPTRDGSVDTEAFF.

V gene TRBV5-1 combines with J gene TRBJ2-7; TCRdb designates TRBD2, a call that cannot be tested without DNA. The CDR3 is 12 amino acids. CDR1 and CDR2 (germline): SGHRS, YFSETQ. CDR3 region: CASSLAGLEQYF. The full variable domain, in which reference TRBV5-1 and TRBJ2-7 provide the parts outside the CDR3, is KAGVTQTPRYLIKTRGQQVTLSCSPISGHRSVSWYQQTPGQGLQFLFEYFSETQRNKGNFPGRFSGRQFSNSRSEMNVSTLELGDSALYLCASSLAGLEQYFGPGTRLTVT.

This CDR3 reads CASSLDSGGAYEQFF. This chain connects TRBV11-3 to TRBJ2-1; TCRdb designates TRBD2, a call that cannot be tested without DNA. The CDR3 is 15 residues long. CDR1 and CDR2 (germline): SGHNT, YENEEA.

The rearrangement links TRBV3-1 to TRBJ2-3; checking the TCRdb D call of TRBD1 is not possible without DNA. The CDR3 extends over 18 amino acids. CDR1 is LGHDT and CDR2 is YNNKEL in the germline V gene (reference sequence). The CDR3 region is CASSPRDGFGANTDTQYF.

The chain carries TRBV30 and TRBJ1-2; the TCRdb call, TRBD1, lacks DNA for checking. The CDR3 has 13 residues. CDR1 and CDR2 (germline): GTSNPN, SVGIG (reference sequence). The CDR3 loop is CAWSLTGNDGYTF.

J is TRBJ2-2 and V is TRBV6-5. This CDR3 contains 16 residues. Germline lookup yields CDR1 MNHEY and CDR2 SVGAGI. The CDR3 loop is CASSYGQTFNTGELFF.

V and J are TRBV15 and TRBJ2-2; checking the TCRdb D call of TRBD1 is not possible without DNA. The CDR3 totals 16 residues. Looked up from germline, CDR1 is LNHNV and CDR2 is YYDKDF (reference sequence). The CDR3 sequence is CATSRATGVRAGELFF.